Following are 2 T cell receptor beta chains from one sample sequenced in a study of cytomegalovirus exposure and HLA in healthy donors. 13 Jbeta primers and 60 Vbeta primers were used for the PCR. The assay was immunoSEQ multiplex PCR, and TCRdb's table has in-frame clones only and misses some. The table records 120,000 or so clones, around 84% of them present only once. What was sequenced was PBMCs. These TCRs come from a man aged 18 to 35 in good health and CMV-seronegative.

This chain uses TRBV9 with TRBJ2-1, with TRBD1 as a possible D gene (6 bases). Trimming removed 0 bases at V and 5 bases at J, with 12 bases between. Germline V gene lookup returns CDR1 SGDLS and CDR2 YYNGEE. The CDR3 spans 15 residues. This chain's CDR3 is CASSVDGGSHNEQFF. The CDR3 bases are TGTGCCAGCAGCGTAGATGGGGGCAGCCACAATGAGCAGTTCTTC.

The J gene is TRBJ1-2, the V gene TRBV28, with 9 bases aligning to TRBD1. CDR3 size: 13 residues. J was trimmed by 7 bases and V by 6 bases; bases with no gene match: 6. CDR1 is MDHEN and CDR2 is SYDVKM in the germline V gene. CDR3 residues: CASSYRGRSGYTF. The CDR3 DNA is TGTGCCAGCAGCTACAGGGGGCGCTCTGGCTACACCTTC.